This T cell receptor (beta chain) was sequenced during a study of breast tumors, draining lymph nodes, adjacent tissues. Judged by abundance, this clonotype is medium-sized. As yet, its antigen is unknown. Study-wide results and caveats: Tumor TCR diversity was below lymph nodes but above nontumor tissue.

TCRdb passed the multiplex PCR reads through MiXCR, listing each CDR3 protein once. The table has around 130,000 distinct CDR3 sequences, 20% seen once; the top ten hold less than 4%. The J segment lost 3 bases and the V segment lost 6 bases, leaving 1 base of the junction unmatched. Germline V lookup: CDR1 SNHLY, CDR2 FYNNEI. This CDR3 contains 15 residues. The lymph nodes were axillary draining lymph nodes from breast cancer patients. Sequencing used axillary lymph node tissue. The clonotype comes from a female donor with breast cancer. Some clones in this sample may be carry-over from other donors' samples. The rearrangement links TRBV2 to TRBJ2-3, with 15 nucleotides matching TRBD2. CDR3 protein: CASRGTSGRTDTQYF. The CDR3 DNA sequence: TGTGCCAGCAGAGGGACTAGCGGGAGGACAGATACGCAGTATTTT.